This TCR beta chain was documented in a study of technical replicates of blood from a handful of donors. The V gene's germline CDR1 is MDHEN and CDR2 SYDVKM. The germline V and J ends were trimmed by 6 bases and 7 bases, with 17 bases remaining between them. The CDR3 has 14 residues. Data came from immunoSEQ multiplex PCR; TCRdb stores just in-frame clones and leaves some out. The sample has 60,000 or so clones; 87% are singletons. This clone was observed a handful of times. V and J are TRBV28 and TRBJ2-3; D unclear. This clonotype was obtained from a human donor in good health. Some clones in this sample may be carry-over from other donors' samples. The source material was PBMCs. In DNA form, the CDR3 reads TGTGCCAGCAGCCAAGGTGGAGTGAGCAATACGCAGTATTTT. Its translation is CASSQGGVSNTQYF. The complete variable domain, with remaining parts taken from reference TRBV28 and TRBJ2-3, reads DVKVTQSSRYLVKRTGEKVFLECVQDMDHENMFWYRQDPGLGLRLIYFSYDVKMKEKGDIPEGYSVSREKKERFSLILESASTNQTSMYLCASSQGGVSNTQYFGPGTRLTVL.